This entry lists 25 T cell receptor beta chains sequenced from one sample in a study of blood T cells in healthy people across ages. Next came a second PCR, run for about 6 to 12 cycles, which used a sample-barcoded 5' primer along with a J-beta primer mix. TCRdb processed the 5' RACE reads anew with MiXCR; each CDR3 protein has one entry. The sample consists of 1.5 million to 2 million distinct CDR3 sequences, around half of them appearing once. Sequencing used blood. Receptors were obtained from a woman aged 40-49 years in good health.

The chain recombines TRBV7-8 with TRBJ2-4; 7 bases line up with TRBD2. The J call is in doubt because the DNA end fits TRBJ2-7 better. The CDR3 contains 14 residues. Looked up from germline, CDR1 is SGHVS and CDR2 is FQNEAQ. In nucleotides, the CDR3 is TGTGCCAGCGCCGCGGCGGGGGTCCTCCGCGAGCAGTACTTC. It codes for CASAAAGVLREQYF.

This clonotype was observed a few times. The chain carries TRBV12-3 or TRBV12-4 and TRBJ1-2; D remains ambiguous. V lost 3 bases to trimming and J lost 4 bases, with 9 bases between them. This CDR3 has 13 amino acids. CDR3 in DNA: TGTGCCAGCAGTTTGACTCCCGGCTATGGCTACACCTTC. This codes for CASSLTPGYGYTF.

This clonotype was seen only a few times. The chain carries TRBV27 and TRBJ2-5, with 10 bases fitting TRBD2. The germline CDR1 and CDR2 sequences are MNHEY and SMNVEV (reference sequence). The V segment lost 0 bases and the J segment 5 bases; nucleotides outside the gene matches: 3. There are 15 residues in the CDR3. CDR3 DNA sequence: TGTGCCAGCAGTTTATCGTTGACTAGCGGGGAGACCCAGTACTTC. Its translation is CASSLSLTSGETQYF.

The chain links TRBV7-2 to TRBJ2-5; D remains unclear. This CDR3 contains 11 residues. V lost 7 bases, J lost 11 bases, and 14 bases lay in between. CDR1 SGHTA and CDR2 FQGNSA come from the germline V gene. The CDR3 nucleotides are TGTGCCAGCACCCCGAACAATGAGCAGTACTTC. Protein product: CASTPNNEQYF.

This clonotype appeared a few times. The J gene is TRBJ2-6, the V gene TRBV5-1; 7 bases are shared with TRBD1. Trimming at V came to 1 base and at J to 4 bases, leaving 5 bases not matched to a gene. The CDR3 extends over 16 amino acids. Germline loops: CDR1 SGHRS, CDR2 YFSETQ. The CDR3 region is CASSLLRGLGANVLTF. The CDR3 DNA reads as TGCGCCAGCAGCTTGCTGAGGGGGCTAGGGGCCAACGTCCTGACTTTC.

CDR3 coding DNA: TGTGCCACCGGGATTGGAGGGAGCGGGGCCAACGTCCTGACTTTC. Residues: CATGIGGSGANVLTF. The rearrangement links TRBV24-1 to TRBJ2-6; maybe TRBD2 (6 bases). V was clipped by 9 bases and J by 4 bases, with 15 bases between them. This CDR3 has 15 residues. CDR1 and CDR2 from the germline V gene are KGHDR and SFDVKD.

In its sample, this clonotype was seen once. J is TRBJ1-2 and V is TRBV7-2; D might be TRBD1 (6 bases). CDR1 and CDR2 (germline): SGHTA, FQGNSA. V dropped 3 bases and J dropped 4 bases, with 12 bases sitting between them. The CDR3 runs to 14 residues. The CDR3 DNA follows: TGTGCCAGCAGCTTGACAGGCAGCCCCTATGGCTACACCTTC. Amino acid sequence: CASSLTGSPYGYTF.

The gene calls are TRBV28 and TRBJ2-5, with TRBD2 matching 7 bases. Germline CDR1 and CDR2: MDHEN and SYDVKM. V lost 6 bases to trimming and J lost 2 bases; unmatched junction nucleotides: 9. The CDR3 contains 15 residues. CDR3 amino acids: CASSRRLALQETQYF. The DNA of the CDR3 is TGTGCCAGCAGCCGCCGACTAGCCCTGCAAGAGACCCAGTACTTC.

The V and J genes are TRBV12-3 or TRBV12-4 and TRBJ1-4; D might be TRBD1 (6 bases). The germline V and J ends were trimmed by 4 bases and 5 bases, with 8 bases remaining between them. The CDR3 is made up of 13 amino acids. DNA for the CDR3: TGTGCCAGCAGTTGGACAGTAAATGAAAAACTGTTTTTT. Protein product: CASSWTVNEKLFF.

This chain joins TRBV7-2 and TRBJ2-7; D may be TRBD2 (6 bases). V was shortened by 5 bases and J by 2 bases, with 13 bases between the two germline ends. CDR1 and CDR2 (germline): SGHTA, FQGNSA. CDR3 length: 14 amino acids. The CDR3 is CASSPSAGPYEQYF. The CDR3 nucleotides read TGTGCCAGCAGCCCTAGCGCTGGTCCCTACGAGCAGTACTTC.

This clonotype was observed a few times. This chain joins TRBV5-6 and TRBJ2-1; 7 bases agree with TRBD1. V shed 4 bases, J shed 8 bases, and the junction held 9 bases outside the gene matches. Germline V CDR1 and CDR2: SGHDT, YYEEEE. This CDR3 is 14 amino acids long. CDR3 DNA sequence: TGTGCCAGCAGCCTAACATACAGGGGACATGAGCAGTTCTTC. It specifies CASSLTYRGHEQFF.

This clonotype was seen more than once but under ten times. The chain combines TRBV15 with TRBJ1-2; no firm D call. Germline V CDR1 and CDR2: LNHNV, YYDKDF (reference sequence). The CDR3 covers 12 residues. Trimming removed 5 bases from V and 0 bases from J, with 4 bases in between. The CDR3 spells CATSAANYGYTF. In DNA, the CDR3 is TGTGCCACCAGCGCTGCTAACTATGGCTACACCTTC.

This chain links TRBV5-1 with TRBJ2-3; weak D call: TRBD1 (6 bases). The CDR3 length is 13 residues. V lost 4 bases and J 5 bases, leaving 11 bases between the germline ends. Germline V gene lookup returns CDR1 SGHRS and CDR2 YFSETQ. CDR3 loop: CASSPAGVDTQYF. The CDR3 bases are TGCGCCAGCAGCCCCGCAGGGGTAGATACGCAGTATTTT.

The gene calls are TRBV5-1 and TRBJ1-6; D might be TRBD1 (5 bases). The CDR3 is made up of 16 amino acids. Germline CDR1 and CDR2: SGHRS and YFSETQ. V was clipped by 2 bases and J by 7 bases, with 16 bases between them. The CDR3 sequence is CASSFRGGGRNSPLHF. The CDR3 DNA is TGCGCCAGCAGCTTTCGGGGCGGCGGAAGAAATTCACCCCTCCACTTT.

Concerning this clonotype: The junction shows a germline mismatch at one end, possibly a read error. This chain joins TRBV6-6 and TRBJ1-5; unclear D gene. Germline V gives CDR1 MNHNY, CDR2 SVGAGI (reference sequence). CDR3 size: 14 residues. The CDR3 sequence is CASLRGSSYQPQHF. The CDR3, as DNA: TGTGCCAGCCTACGGGGTAGTAGCTATCAGCCCCAGCATTTT.

The V and J genes are TRBV4-2 and TRBJ1-2; 10 bases are a match to TRBD1. V shed 3 bases, J shed 5 bases, and the junction held 9 bases outside the gene matches. This CDR3 is built from 16 residues. Germline V gene sequence: CDR1 LGHNA, CDR2 YNFKEQ. The CDR3 DNA reads TGTGCCAGCAGCCAGGCTCCGGGACAGGGGCTTTATGGCTACACCTTC. This encodes CASSQAPGQGLYGYTF.

This clonotype was seen a handful of times. V gene TRBV5-4 combines with J gene TRBJ2-5, with a tentative D call TRBD1 (6 bases). Germline CDR1 SGHNT, CDR2 YYREEE (reference sequence). This CDR3 spans 15 amino acids. With 3 bases removed from V and 5 bases from J, the gap between germline ends came to 17 bases. The CDR3 coding sequence is TGTGCCAGCAGCTCCGGGACAAACCCACGGGAGACCCAGTACTTC. It translates to CASSSGTNPRETQYF.

J is TRBJ2-1 and V is TRBV7-3; D is uncertain. Germline V CDR1 and CDR2: SGHTA, FQGTGA. Deletions cut 1 base from V and 8 bases from J, with 9 bases between. The CDR3 is made up of 13 amino acids. The DNA of the CDR3 is TGTGCCAGCAGCTTAAGGCACAGTTATGAGCAGTTCTTC. This encodes CASSLRHSYEQFF. Full variable domain (outside the CDR3, taken from reference TRBV7-3 and TRBJ2-1): GAGVSQTPSNKVTEKGKYVELRCDPISGHTALYWYRQSLGQGPEFLIYFQGTGAADDSGLPNDRFFAVRPEGSVSTLKIQRTERGDSAVYLCASSLRHSYEQFFGPGTRLTVL.

J is TRBJ2-1 and V is TRBV13, with 8 bases matching TRBD2. The J call could be wrong; TRBJ2-7 is a better fit for the DNA end. CDR1 and CDR2 from the germline V gene are PRHDT and FYEKMQ (reference sequence). The CDR3 covers 17 residues. Here the CDR3 reads CASSPPLAGLSYNEQYF. Written as DNA, the CDR3 is TGTGCCAGCAGCCCCCCCCTAGCGGGTCTGTCCTACAATGAGCAGTACTTC.

V gene TRBV21-1 combines with J gene TRBJ1-1; TRBD1, the table's D call, lacks a check against the DNA. TRBV21-1 constitutes a pseudogene. The CDR3 is 15 residues long. The CDR3 DNA sequence: TGTGCCAGCAGTCCCGGCCGCCAGATGAACACTGAAGCTTTCTTT. This codes for CASSPGRQMNTEAFF.

The chain recombines TRBV2 with TRBJ2-3; TRBD1 matches 7 bases. This CDR3 region has 17 residues. The J segment lost 3 bases and the V segment lost 7 bases, leaving 16 bases of the junction unmatched. Germline loops: CDR1 SNHLY, CDR2 FYNNEI. The CDR3 DNA is TGTGCCAGCATGGGGTACAGGGGCGGCGATAAAACAGATACGCAGTATTTT. It specifies CASMGYRGGDKTDTQYF.

This clonotype was detected a few times. The chain carries TRBV29-1 and TRBJ2-5; the match to TRBD1 covers 8 bases. The assigned J gene may be wrong: the sequence end matches TRBJ2-7 better. Germline V CDR1 and CDR2: SQVTM, ANQGSEA. The CDR3 consists of 13 residues. The CDR3: CSVVKGQGTEQYF. The CDR3, as DNA: TGCAGCGTTGTAAAAGGACAGGGTACCGAGCAGTACTTC.

This rearrangement joins TRBV9 to TRBJ1-4; D is ambiguous. CDR3 length equals 14 residues. Germline V gene data show CDR1 as SGDLS and CDR2 as YYNGEE. Trimming shortened V by 2 bases and J by 3 bases, and 8 bases separated the two germline ends. The CDR3: CASSVSWANEKLFF. The CDR3 nucleotides are TGTGCCAGCAGCGTGTCCTGGGCTAATGAAAAACTGTTTTTT.

The V and J genes are TRBV5-1 and TRBJ1-2; 7 nucleotides agree with TRBD1. The CDR3 runs 14 residues. CDR1 and CDR2 (germline): SGHRS, YFSETQ. J lost 7 bases, V lost 7 bases, and 13 bases had no gene match. The CDR3 loop reads CASSSQGGPGGYTF. The CDR3 DNA sequence: TGCGCCAGCTCCTCGCAGGGGGGCCCCGGTGGCTACACCTTC.

This clonotype was observed once. The V call is TRBV7-2, the J call TRBJ2-5; 11 bases are a match to TRBD2. Germline V gives CDR1 SGHTA, CDR2 FQGNSA. This CDR3 has 15 amino acids. Trimming cost V 5 bases and J 1 base; bases outside gene matches: 3. CDR3 sequence reads: CASSHSGGVQETQYF. CDR3 DNA sequence: TGTGCCAGCAGCCATAGCGGGGGGGTCCAAGAGACCCAGTACTTC.